This is a list of T cell receptor beta chains from one sample in a study of CD8+ T cells in alopecia areata. Libraries were prepared by immunoSEQ multiplex PCR; TCRdb keeps only in-frame clonotypes and omits some of them. The sample records about 130,000 clones, 45% to 65% being singletons. Here the sequenced sample was CD8+ T cells sorted from blood, taken at week 4, from a patient treated with tofacitinib. The receptors were sampled from a human donor with alopecia areata. The CDR3 runs from the conserved cysteine through the conserved F or W. D genes are given only for firm matches. Some rows mark clone size as missing; the rest say once, few, many or name a class of expanded clone.

TRBV5-6,TRBJ2-1,TRBD1,-,CASSWTGIYNEQFF,TGTGCCAGCAGTTGGACAGGGATCTACAATGAGCAGTTCTTC
TRBV5-1,TRBJ1-5,-,-,CASSSTGDQPQHF,TGCGCCAGCAGCTCGACCGGAGATCAGCCCCAGCATTTT
TRBV29-1,TRBJ1-1,-,-,CSVREMNTEAFF,TGCAGCGTTAGGGAGATGAACACTGAAGCTTTCTTT
TRBV27,TRBJ1-5,-,-,CASSLGTGRNQPQHF,TGTGCCAGCAGTTTAGGGACGGGTCGCAATCAGCCCCAGCATTTT
TRBV7-9,TRBJ1-1,-,-,CASSLLQGKPSTEAFF,TGTGCCAGCAGCTTACTCCAGGGGAAGCCATCAACTGAAGCTTTCTTT
TRBV6-5,TRBJ2-7,-,-,CASSFGFEQYF,TGTGCCAGCAGCTTCGGGTTCGAGCAGTACTTC
TRBV4-3,TRBJ1-6,TRBD1,-,CASRQGHTENSPLHF,TGCGCCAGCCGACAGGGGCATACGGAAAATTCACCCCTCCACTTT
TRBV2,TRBJ1-2,-,-,CASSDGYGYTF,TGTGCCAGCAGTGACGGATATGGCTACACCTTC
TRBV29-1,TRBJ2-7,-,few,CSVELGSKVEQYF,TGCAGCGTTGAATTGGGGTCCAAGGTCGAGCAGTACTTC
TRBV5-6,TRBJ2-7,TRBD1,-,CASSFGQGTYEQYF,TGTGCCAGCAGCTTCGGACAGGGCACCTACGAGCAGTACTTC
TRBV27,TRBJ2-3,TRBD2,few,CASSPLLAGGPSTDTQYF,TGTGCCAGCAGTCCCTTACTAGCGGGGGGACCTAGCACAGATACGCAGTATTTT
TRBV7-6,TRBJ2-3,TRBD2,few,CASSPSGGWTSTDTQYF,TGTGCCAGCAGCCCTAGCGGGGGGTGGACTAGCACAGATACGCAGTATTTT
TRBV27,TRBJ2-7,TRBD1,-,CASSQSPGTGSYEQYF,TGTGCCAGCAGCCAAAGCCCCGGGACAGGGTCCTACGAGCAGTACTTC
TRBV5-8,TRBJ1-1,-,many,CASSPTDPLEAFF,TGTGCCAGCAGCCCCACGGATCCCTTAGAAGCTTTCTTT
TRBV6-5,TRBJ2-7,-,-,CASSSTTEAYEQYF,TGTGCCAGCAGTTCCACGACGGAAGCCTACGAGCAGTACTTC
TRBV6-5,TRBJ1-2,TRBD1,medium-sized,CASSSRGVRDYGYTF,TGTGCCAGCAGTTCCAGGGGGGTACGTGACTATGGCTACACCTTC
TRBV27,TRBJ2-5,-,-,CASSLVGEGLQETQYF,TGTGCCAGCAGTTTAGTGGGCGAGGGACTTCAAGAGACCCAGTACTTC
TRBV13,TRBJ1-1,-,few,CASSFDRNTEAFF,TGTGCCAGCAGCTTTGACAGGAACACTGAAGCTTTCTTT
TRBV4-1,TRBJ1-3,-,few,CASSHPGTDGNTIYF,TGCGCCAGCAGCCACCCCGGGACCGATGGAAACACCATATATTTT
TRBV6-5,TRBJ2-3,-,-,CASALSGPPDTQYF,TGTGCCAGCGCCCTGTCGGGGCCCCCGGATACGCAGTATTTT
TRBV7-9,TRBJ1-5,-,-,CASSHGTDSNQPQHF,TGTGCCAGCAGCCATGGGACGGATAGCAATCAGCCCCAGCATTTT
TRBV5-1,TRBJ2-7,TRBD2,-,CASSLVLAGENEQYF,TGCGCCAGCAGCTTGGTCCTAGCGGGGGAAAACGAGCAGTACTTC
TRBV9,TRBJ2-6,-,-,CASSVGGANVLTF,TGTGCCAGCAGCGTAGGTGGGGCCAACGTCCTGACTTTC
TRBV4-1,TRBJ1-1,-,-,CASSQDLGYTEAFF,TGCGCCAGCAGCCAAGATTTAGGGTACACTGAAGCTTTCTTT
TRBV7-9,TRBJ2-6,TRBD1,-,CAIDRGRSSGANVLTF,TGTGCCATTGACAGGGGGCGTAGCTCTGGGGCCAACGTCCTGACTTTC
TRBV5-4,TRBJ2-1,-,-,CASSPPSGVDYNEQFF,TGTGCCAGCAGCCCGCCCTCGGGGGTCGACTACAATGAGCAGTTCTTC
TRBV2,TRBJ2-7,-,few,CASNQGRGEQYF,TGTGCCAGCAACCAGGGAAGAGGCGAGCAGTACTTC
TRBV27,TRBJ2-3,TRBD2,-,CASSFGTSGGTDTQYF,TGTGCCAGCAGTTTCGGAACTAGCGGGGGCACAGATACGCAGTATTTT
TRBV27,TRBJ1-6,-,few,CASSWGVDSPLHF,TGTGCCAGCAGTTGGGGAGTGGATTCACCCCTCCACTTT
TRBV5-1,TRBJ2-7,-,few,CASSPTYEQYF,TGCGCCAGCAGTCCCACCTACGAGCAGTACTTC
TRBV29-1,TRBJ1-2,-,-,CSVEDPENRGYTF,TGCAGCGTTGAAGATCCAGAAAATAGGGGCTACACCTTC
TRBV27,TRBJ1-1,-,few,CASRGQSSTEAFF,TGTGCCAGCAGAGGACAGTCCTCCACTGAAGCTTTCTTT
TRBV6-5,TRBJ2-5,-,few,CASSSPGGAETQYF,TGTGCCAGCAGTTCCCCTGGTGGAGCGGAGACCCAGTACTTC
TRBV9,TRBJ1-1,-,-,CASSPEGRDTEAFF,TGTGCCAGCAGCCCAGAGGGCAGGGACACTGAAGCTTTCTTT
TRBV11-1,TRBJ1-4,-,few,CASSPGHDNEKLFF,TGTGCCAGCAGCCCGGGACACGATAATGAAAAACTGTTTTTT
TRBV13,TRBJ2-1,TRBD2,-,CASSPRLAGGPGYNEQFF,TGTGCCAGCAGCCCTCGACTAGCGGGGGGGCCTGGGTACAATGAGCAGTTCTTC
TRBV2,TRBJ1-1,-,few,CANIEGTGGNTEAFF,TGTGCCAACATAGAGGGAACCGGGGGGAACACTGAAGCTTTCTTT
TRBV5-6,TRBJ2-5,TRBD2,-,CASSPGLAGAGETQYF,TGTGCCAGCAGTCCTGGACTAGCGGGGGCAGGGGAGACCCAGTACTTC
TRBV5-1,TRBJ1-5,TRBD1,once,CASSATQGAVHF,TGCGCCAGCAGCGCCACACAGGGGGCAGTTCATTTT
TRBV5-6,TRBJ1-1,-,few,CASIADDTEAFF,TGTGCCAGCATAGCAGATGACACTGAAGCTTTCTTT
TRBV28,TRBJ2-7,-,few,CASSFRGNNEQYF,TGTGCCAGCAGTTTTAGAGGGAACAACGAGCAGTACTTC
TRBV4-2,TRBJ1-5,-,few,CASSQDLYSNQPQHF,TGTGCCAGCAGCCAAGACCTGTATAGCAATCAGCCCCAGCATTTT
TRBV5-6,TRBJ2-1,TRBD1,-,CASLRTGGMRQFF,TGTGCCAGCCTTAGGACAGGGGGCATGCGGCAGTTCTTC
TRBV6-1,TRBJ1-1,TRBD1,-,CASSDTGGTEAFF,TGTGCCAGCAGTGACACAGGGGGCACTGAAGCTTTCTTT
TRBV7-8,TRBJ1-4,-,few,CASSRRQGASRKLFF,TGTGCCAGCAGCCGCCGCCAGGGTGCATCTCGGAAACTGTTTTTT
TRBV15,TRBJ1-2,TRBD1,-,CATSETTGQGLFYGYTF,TGTGCCACCAGCGAGACGACTGGACAGGGACTCTTCTATGGCTACACCTTC
TRBV30,TRBJ1-2,-,few,CAWNPGEGSYGYTF,TGTGCCTGGAACCCGGGGGAAGGAAGCTATGGCTACACCTTC
TRBV11-2,TRBJ2-3,-,-,CASSSLEADTQYF,TGTGCCAGCAGCTCCCTTGAGGCAGATACGCAGTATTTT
TRBV4-1,TRBJ1-5,TRBD1,-,CASSIDRAQPQHF,TGCGCCAGCAGCATCGACAGGGCCCAGCCCCAGCATTTT
TRBV15,TRBJ2-5,-,-,CATSRAKAEFNQETQYF,TGTGCCACCAGCCGAGCCAAAGCGGAATTTAACCAAGAGACCCAGTACTTC
TRBV5-6,TRBJ2-5,-,-,CASSWAAYQETQYF,TGTGCCAGCAGCTGGGCGGCGTACCAAGAGACCCAGTACTTC
TRBV30,TRBJ2-7,-,-,CACQDTYEQYF,TGTGCCTGCCAAGACACCTACGAGCAGTACTTC
TRBV30,TRBJ1-5,-,-,CAWSVLRDQPQHF,TGTGCCTGGAGTGTACTCAGGGATCAGCCCCAGCATTTT
TRBV2,TRBJ2-7,-,-,CASRGLSDTKEGEQYF,TGTGCCAGCAGGGGTCTCTCGGACACCAAAGAGGGCGAGCAGTACTTC